These T cell receptor beta chains were read from a single sample in a study of T cells in Graves' hyperthyroidism and ophthalmopathy. Each CDR3 protein gets one entry after TCRdb re-called the multiplex PCR reads with MiXCR. Of more than 300,000 distinct CDR3 sequences in the sample, under 15% were seen once. Specimen: blood. These receptors were obtained from a woman in her late teens or twenties with Graves' hyperthyroidism. Each CDR3 is given with its conserved first and last residue. The D gene is left open where the match is weak. Only part of the rows carry a size: once, few, many, or a class if the clone is expanded.

V,size,D,J,CDR3,DNA
TRBV5-6,few,.,TRBJ2-7,CASSWGAYEQYF,TGTGCCAGCAGCTGGGGAGCATACGAGCAGTACTTC
TRBV14,many,TRBD1,TRBJ2-1,CASSLWTGDEQFF,TGTGCCAGCAGCCTCTGGACAGGGGATGAGCAGTTCTTC
TRBV28,many,.,TRBJ1-2,CAGLAKFGYGYTF,TGTGCCGGCCTAGCCAAATTCGGGTATGGCTACACCTTC
TRBV6-2/TRBV6-3,.,.,TRBJ2-1,CASSVMASVLMSGNEQFF,TGTGCCAGCAGTGTTATGGCTAGCGTCTTGATGTCCGGGAATGAGCAGTTCTTC
TRBV12-3/TRBV12-4,many,TRBD2,TRBJ2-5,CASSPFGGAGGETQYF,TGTGCCAGCAGTCCTTTTGGGGGGGCGGGAGGAGAGACCCAGTACTTC
TRBV3-1,once,.,TRBJ1-1,CASSQVTGRGFTEAFF,TGTGCCAGCAGCCAAGTTACGGGGCGAGGGTTCACTGAAGCTTTCTTT
TRBV7-2,many,TRBD2,TRBJ2-2,CASSLMSGSRAGGELFF,TGTGCCAGCAGCTTAATGAGCGGGAGTCGGGCAGGCGGGGAGCTGTTTTTT
TRBV3-1,.,.,TRBJ1-1,CASSQAGNKAFF,TGTGCCAGCAGCCAAGCAGGGAATAAGGCTTTCTTT
TRBV6-1,few,TRBD1,TRBJ1-2,CASSEVGTGSLYTF,TGTGCCAGCAGTGAAGTCGGGACAGGGTCCCTCTACACCTTC
TRBV6-2/TRBV6-3,few,TRBD2,TRBJ2-1,CASSSGLAGGGQFF,TGTGCCAGCAGTTCGGGACTAGCGGGAGGGGGGCAGTTCTTC
TRBV11-3,many,.,TRBJ2-1,CASSYRSREQFF,TGTGCCAGCAGCTACAGGTCCCGTGAGCAGTTCTTC
TRBV7-8,many,.,TRBJ1-6,CASSSYRVVNNSPLHF,TGTGCCAGCAGCTCATACCGGGTGGTAAATAATTCACCCCTCCACTTT
TRBV11-2,many,TRBD2,TRBJ2-3,CASSLRGTSGGAIDTQYF,TGTGCCAGCAGCCTGAGGGGGACTAGCGGGGGGGCCATAGATACGCAGTATTTT
TRBV20-1,many,.,TRBJ1-1,CSARARTVNTEAFF,TGCAGTGCTAGAGCCCGGACAGTGAACACTGAAGCTTTCTTT
TRBV6-8,.,.,TRBJ2-3,CVSSLGADTQYF,TGTGTCAGCAGTCTAGGGGCAGATACGCAGTATTTT
TRBV28,many,.,TRBJ1-5,CASSFHGTSNQPQHF,TGTGCCAGCAGTTTTCACGGGACTAGCAATCAGCCCCAGCATTTT
TRBV6-2/TRBV6-3,many,TRBD1,TRBJ1-5,CASRTGEVNQPQHF,TGTGCCAGCAGAACAGGGGAGGTGAATCAGCCCCAGCATTTT
TRBV10-3,many,.,TRBJ1-3,CAISDRDGVASGNTIYF,TGTGCCATCTCGGACCGGGATGGGGTAGCCTCTGGAAACACCATATATTTT